Detailed here is one TCR beta chain. Antigen unknown. UMIs and sample barcodes were carried by the TCR alpha and TCR beta cDNA libraries that 5'RACE produced using constant-segment primers. Via MiXCR, TCRdb re-called the 5' RACE reads, giving one row per CDR3 protein. The table lists roughly 400,000 distinct CDR3 sequences, about 15% of them singletons, with 20% to 25% in the top ten. The source of the sample is a study of T-cell memory formation after mild COVID-19. CDR1 LNHDA and CDR2 SQIVND come from the germline V gene (reference sequence). CDR3 length: 12 residues. Trimming took off 3 bases at V and 7 bases at J, with 7 bases between the two ends. Study-level points and caveats: CD4/CD8 balance held among clones contracting day 15 to 85, and later expanders leaned CD4+. The study detected some responding clones in pre-infection memory, suggesting cross-reactive memory joined.

The sequenced sample consisted of PBMCs or a T cell subset sorted from them (not recorded which). The sequence was collected from a man between 18 and 35 years old who had mild COVID-19 (a few samples of this study predate the infection). Cell type and time point are not known. This chain connects TRBV19 to TRBJ1-5; no clear D gene. CDR3 sequence (DNA): TGTGCCAGTAGTATCGTATGGCAGCCCCAGCATTTT. Protein product: CASSIVWQPQHF. The variable domain in full, completed from reference TRBV19 and TRBJ1-5, reads DGGITQSPKYLFRKEGQNVTLSCEQNLNHDAMYWYRQDPGQGLRLIYYSQIVNDFQKGDIAEGYSVSREKKESFPLTVTSAQKNPTAFYLCASSIVWQPQHFGDGTRLSIL.